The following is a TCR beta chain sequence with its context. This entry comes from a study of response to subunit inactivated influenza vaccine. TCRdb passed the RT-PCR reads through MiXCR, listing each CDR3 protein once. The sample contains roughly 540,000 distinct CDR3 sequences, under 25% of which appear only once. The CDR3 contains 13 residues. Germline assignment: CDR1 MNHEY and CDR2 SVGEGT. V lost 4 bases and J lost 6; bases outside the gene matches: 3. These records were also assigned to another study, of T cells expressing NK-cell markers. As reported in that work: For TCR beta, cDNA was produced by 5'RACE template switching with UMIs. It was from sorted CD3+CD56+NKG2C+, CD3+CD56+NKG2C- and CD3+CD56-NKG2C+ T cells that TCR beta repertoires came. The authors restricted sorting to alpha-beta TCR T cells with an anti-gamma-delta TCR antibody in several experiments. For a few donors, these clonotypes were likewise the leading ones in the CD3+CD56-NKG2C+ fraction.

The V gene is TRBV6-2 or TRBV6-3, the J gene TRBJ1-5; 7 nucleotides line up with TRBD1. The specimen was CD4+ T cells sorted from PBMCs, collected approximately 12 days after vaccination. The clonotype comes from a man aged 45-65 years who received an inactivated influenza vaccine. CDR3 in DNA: TGTGCCAGCAGTTTTGGGACAGCTCAGCCCCAGCATTTT. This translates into CASSFGTAQPQHF.